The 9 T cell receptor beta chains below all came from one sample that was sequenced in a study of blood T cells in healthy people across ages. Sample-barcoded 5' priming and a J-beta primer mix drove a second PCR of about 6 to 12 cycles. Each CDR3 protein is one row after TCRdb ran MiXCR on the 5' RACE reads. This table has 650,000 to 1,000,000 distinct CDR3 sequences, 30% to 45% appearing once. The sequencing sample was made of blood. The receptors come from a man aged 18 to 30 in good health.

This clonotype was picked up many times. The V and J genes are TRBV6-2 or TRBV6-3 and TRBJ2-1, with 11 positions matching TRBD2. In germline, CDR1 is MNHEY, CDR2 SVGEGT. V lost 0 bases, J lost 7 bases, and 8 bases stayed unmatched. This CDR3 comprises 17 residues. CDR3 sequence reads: CASSYSDLAGGMNEQFF. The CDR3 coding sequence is TGTGCCAGCAGTTACTCGGACCTAGCGGGGGGCATGAATGAGCAGTTCTTC.

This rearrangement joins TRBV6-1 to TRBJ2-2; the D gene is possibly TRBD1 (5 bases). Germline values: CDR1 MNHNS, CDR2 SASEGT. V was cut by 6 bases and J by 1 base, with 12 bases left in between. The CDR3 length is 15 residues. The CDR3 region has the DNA TGTGCCAGCAGGGGGCGAGTATTGAACACCGGGGAGCTGTTTTTT. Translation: CASRGRVLNTGELFF.

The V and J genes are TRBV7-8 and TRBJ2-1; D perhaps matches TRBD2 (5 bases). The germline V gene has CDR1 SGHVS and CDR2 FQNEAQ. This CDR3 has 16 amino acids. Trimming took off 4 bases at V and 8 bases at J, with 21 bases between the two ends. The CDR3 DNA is TGTGCCAGCAGCTCAGCTCGGGATGTCGAAGCCGATGAGCAGTTCTTC. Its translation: CASSSARDVEADEQFF.

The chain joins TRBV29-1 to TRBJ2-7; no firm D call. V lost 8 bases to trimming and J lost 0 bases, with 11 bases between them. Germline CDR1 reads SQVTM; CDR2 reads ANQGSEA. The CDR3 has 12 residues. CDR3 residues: CSIIGSSYEQYF. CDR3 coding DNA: TGCAGCATTATCGGCAGCTCCTACGAGCAGTACTTC.

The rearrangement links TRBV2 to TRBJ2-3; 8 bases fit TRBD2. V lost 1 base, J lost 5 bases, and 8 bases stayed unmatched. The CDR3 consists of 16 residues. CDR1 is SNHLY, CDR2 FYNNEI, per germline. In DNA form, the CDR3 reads TGTGCCAGCAGTGAAGGGCGGGGGGCGAATCGAGATACGCAGTATTTT. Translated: CASSEGRGANRDTQYF.

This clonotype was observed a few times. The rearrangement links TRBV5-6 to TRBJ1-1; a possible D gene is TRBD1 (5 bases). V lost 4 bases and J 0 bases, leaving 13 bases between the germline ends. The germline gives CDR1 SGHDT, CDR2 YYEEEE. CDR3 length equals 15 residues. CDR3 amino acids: CASSPATVLNTEAFF. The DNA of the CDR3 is TGTGCCAGCAGCCCGGCGACAGTTTTGAACACTGAAGCTTTCTTT.

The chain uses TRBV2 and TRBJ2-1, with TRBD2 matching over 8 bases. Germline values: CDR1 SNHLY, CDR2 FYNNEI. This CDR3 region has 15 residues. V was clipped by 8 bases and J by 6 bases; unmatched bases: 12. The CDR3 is CASGERTSRVNEQFF. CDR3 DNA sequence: TGTGCCAGCGGGGAGAGGACTAGCAGGGTCAATGAGCAGTTCTTC.

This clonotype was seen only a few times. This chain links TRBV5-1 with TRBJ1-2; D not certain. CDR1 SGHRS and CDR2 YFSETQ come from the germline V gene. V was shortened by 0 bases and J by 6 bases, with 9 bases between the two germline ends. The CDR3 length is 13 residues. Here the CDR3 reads CASSLGGANGYTF. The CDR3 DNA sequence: TGCGCCAGCAGCTTGGGGGGAGCAAATGGCTACACCTTC.

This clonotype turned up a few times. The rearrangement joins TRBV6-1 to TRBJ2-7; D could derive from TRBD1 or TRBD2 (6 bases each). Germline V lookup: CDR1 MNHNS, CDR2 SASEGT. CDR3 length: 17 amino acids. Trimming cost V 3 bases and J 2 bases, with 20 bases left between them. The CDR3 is CASSETGVGGGTYEQYF. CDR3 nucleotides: TGTGCCAGCAGTGAGACAGGCGTCGGGGGAGGTACCTACGAGCAGTACTTC.